Sequencing of this T cell receptor (beta chain) was carried out in a study of blood T cell repertoires in COVID-19. Study-level information: From the United States, Italy and Spain came samples of acute and convalescent COVID-19. In each case, the material was cDNA or gDNA derived from T cells, B-cell-depleted T cells, or PBMCs.

The authors' processing: Counts of nucleated cells, estimated from reference gene primer amplification, were obtained. The protocol was immunoSEQ multiplex PCR, while the TCRdb copy is restricted to in-frame clones and leaves out a portion. Clone size and V and J calls were adopted from that table, with D and trimming inferred from the DNA. This table has some 120,000 clones, around 83% appearing once. CDR1 is MNHEY and CDR2 is SVGAGI in the germline V gene. Losses at the gene ends were 5 bases for V and 5 bases for J; bases not matched to a gene: 6. The CDR3 sequence is 14 residues long. This TCR was sampled from a man aged 80 or over with active or convalescent COVID-19. The rearrangement joins TRBV6-5 to TRBJ1-2, with 9 bases matching TRBD1. Sequencing was carried out using peripheral blood. DNA of the CDR3: TGTGCCAGCAGTAGTTTCGGGACAGGGTATGGCTACACCTTC. Its protein is CASSSFGTGYGYTF.